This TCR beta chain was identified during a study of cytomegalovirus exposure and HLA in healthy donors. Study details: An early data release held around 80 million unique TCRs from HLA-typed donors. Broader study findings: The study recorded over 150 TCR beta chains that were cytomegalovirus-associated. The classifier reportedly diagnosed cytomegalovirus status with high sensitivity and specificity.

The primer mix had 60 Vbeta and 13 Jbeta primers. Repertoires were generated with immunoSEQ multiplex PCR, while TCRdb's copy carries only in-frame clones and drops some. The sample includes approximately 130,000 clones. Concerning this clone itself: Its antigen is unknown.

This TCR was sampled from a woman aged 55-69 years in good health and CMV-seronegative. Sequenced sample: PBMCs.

CDR3 sequence: CSARSAGGGTQYF. In DNA form, the CDR3 reads TGCAGCGCCCGCTCTGCGGGGGGAGGTACGCAGTATTTT. This chain joins TRBV29-1 and TRBJ2-3; 8 bases match TRBD2. There are 13 residues in the CDR3. V gave up 7 bases and J gave up 8 bases; unmatched junction bases: 11. Germline-derived CDR1 and CDR2 are SQVTM and ANQGSEA.